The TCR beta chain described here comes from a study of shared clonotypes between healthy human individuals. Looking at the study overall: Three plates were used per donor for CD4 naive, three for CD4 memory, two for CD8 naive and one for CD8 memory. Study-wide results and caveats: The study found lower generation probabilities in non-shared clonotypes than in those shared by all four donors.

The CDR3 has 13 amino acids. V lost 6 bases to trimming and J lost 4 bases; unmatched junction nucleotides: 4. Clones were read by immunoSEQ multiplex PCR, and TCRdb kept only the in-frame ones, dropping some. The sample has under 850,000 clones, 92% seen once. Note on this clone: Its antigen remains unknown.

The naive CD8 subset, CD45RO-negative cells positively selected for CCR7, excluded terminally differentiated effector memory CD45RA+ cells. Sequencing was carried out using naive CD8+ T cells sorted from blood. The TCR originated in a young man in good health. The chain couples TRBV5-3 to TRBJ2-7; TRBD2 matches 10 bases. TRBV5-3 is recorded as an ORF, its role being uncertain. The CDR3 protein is CARTGTSVYEQYF. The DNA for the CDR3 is TGTGCCAGAACCGGGACTAGCGTATACGAGCAGTACTTC.